This T cell receptor beta chain was documented in a study of beta chain features in type 1 diabetes (dated by TCRdb to the late 2010s). About the investigation overall: Mean age, gender distribution, total cell number and subset yield did not differ between patients and healthy donors. Across all samples, around 100 million sorted cells were examined, and cell number per subset correlated strongly with RNA yield. In the study, recently diagnosed type 1 diabetes patients and matched healthy donors were compared on the TCRB repertoires of their sorted circulating CD4+ T cell subsets. Naive and central memory subsets were obtained from all 30 or so donors, but regulatory and stem cell-like memory subsets were isolated from only 8 patients and roughly eight healthy donors. General study outcomes and caveats: Shorter templates might have been favored by PCR, but patient and control samples were amplified and corrected together, so both groups would have been affected equally by any skew. In all four CD4+ subsets, TCRB CDR3 length was moderately but significantly shorter in type 1 diabetes patients. Naive, central memory and regulatory TCRB repertoires appeared more similar among patients than among healthy donors. At VDJ recombination sites, patients with type 1 diabetes made fewer insertions and deleted more nucleotides, a pattern implying thymic rearrangement abnormalities. Only small numbers of individuals were included in the HLA sub-analyses, which left unresolved whether HLA type had any influence on TCRB rearrangement. Sequencing cDNA rather than genomic DNA could over-represent highly expressing activated cells, although activation and CD3 levels did not differ between groups.

CDR1 and CDR2 are drawn from the germline V gene (reference sequence): LNHDA, SQIVND. The CDR3 sequence holds 14 residues, the cysteine and phenylalanine included. The kept DNA is CDR3 alone, 42 bases in frame from the first base. The trim is 2 bases for V and 3 bases for J, with a gap of 7 bases between the germline ends. A single peripheral blood draw of about 120 mL on average was collected from each donor into heparinised tubes. Naive, central memory, regulatory and stem cell-like memory CD4+ T cells were sorted on a BD FACSAria II using a panel including CD45RO, CCR7, CD25, CD127, CD95 and CD27. Purity was above 95% for every sorted population. PBMCs were isolated right away by Lymphoprep density gradient centrifugation and were stained directly, without culture. So that batch effects would be minimized, each experiment stained and sorted samples in pairs, pairing one healthy donor with one patient.

All of the isolated RNA was reverse transcribed with the High Capacity cDNA Reverse Transcription Kit, so expressed TCRB transcripts were sequenced. Deep immunoSEQ sequencing was applied to naive, central memory and regulatory T cell samples, giving an average of roughly 3.3 million total reads per sample. Sorted cells were lysed in RLT buffer and RNA was extracted with DNase-treated RNeasy Micro or Mini kits, depending on cell number. Each cell subset was processed on its own to prevent cross-contamination, while patient and healthy donor samples were processed together. Using the immunoSEQ multiplex PCR, TCRB sequences were amplified from cDNA into 87-bp fragments spanning the CDR3 region. Sequencing of the amplicons was done on the Illumina HiSeq platform. As for the original processing: PCR bias was corrected computationally using synthetic template baselines, and reads within Hamming distance 2 were collapsed, with unmergeable singletons discarded. By aligning reads against IMGT, V, D and J genes, CDR3 length, and insertions or deletions at six rearrangement sites were assigned. Within each subset, clonotype counts were normalized to the number of sorted cells before true diversity and Gini coefficients were calculated with the tcR R package. The overlap coefficient, calculated on TCRB nucleotide sequences, was used to quantify repertoire sharing. TCRdb carries this immuneACCESS record with in-frame sequences only. Its versions omit some clonotypes, under half of them owing to an unresolved V gene in the studies checked, with the rest unexplained. V and J calls and clone size are given by that table; D and trimming were obtained from the DNA. In this sample the table shows 160,000 or so clones, around 10% of which occur a single time. The ten top clones hold around 2.1% of the sample.

There are a few counts of this clone. It lacks a known antigen. Nothing much larger sits one base from this clone, and base qualities are not available. This chain joins TRBV19 to TRBJ2-2, with the D gene uncertain. The specimen sequenced was central memory CD4+ T cells from blood. The TCR comes from a man aged 18 to 30 in good health. Here is the DNA: TGTGCCAGTAGTATACGTCGGGACACCGGGGAGCTGTTTTTT. Translated, this gives CASSIRRDTGELFF.